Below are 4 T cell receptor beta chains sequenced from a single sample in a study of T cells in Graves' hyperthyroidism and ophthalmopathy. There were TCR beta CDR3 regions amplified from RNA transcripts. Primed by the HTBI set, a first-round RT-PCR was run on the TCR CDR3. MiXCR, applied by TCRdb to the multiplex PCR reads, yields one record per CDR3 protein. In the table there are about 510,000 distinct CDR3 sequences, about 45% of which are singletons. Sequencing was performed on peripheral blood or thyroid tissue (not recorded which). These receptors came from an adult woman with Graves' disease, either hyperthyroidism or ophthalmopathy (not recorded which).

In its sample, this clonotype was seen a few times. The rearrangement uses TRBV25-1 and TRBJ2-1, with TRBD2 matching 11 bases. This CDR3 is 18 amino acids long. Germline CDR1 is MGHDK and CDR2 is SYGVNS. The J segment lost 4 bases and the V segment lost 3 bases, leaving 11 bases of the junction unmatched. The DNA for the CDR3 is TGTGCCAGCAGTGAGTCCCGGACTAGCGGGCCGTCGTACAATGAGCAGTTCTTC. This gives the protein CASSESRTSGPSYNEQFF. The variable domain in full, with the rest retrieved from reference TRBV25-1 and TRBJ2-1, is EADIYQTPRYLVIGTGKKITLECSQTMGHDKMYWYQQDPGMELHLIHYSYGVNSTEKGDLSSESTVSRIRTEHFPLTLESARPSHTSQYLCASSESRTSGPSYNEQFFGPGTRLTVL.

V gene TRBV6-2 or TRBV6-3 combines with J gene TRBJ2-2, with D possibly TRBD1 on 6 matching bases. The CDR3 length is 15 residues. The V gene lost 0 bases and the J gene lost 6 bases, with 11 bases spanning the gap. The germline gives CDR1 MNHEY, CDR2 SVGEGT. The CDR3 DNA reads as TGTGCCAGCAGTTACTCCTCCAGGGGAGCCGGGGAGCTGTTTTTT. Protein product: CASSYSSRGAGELFF.

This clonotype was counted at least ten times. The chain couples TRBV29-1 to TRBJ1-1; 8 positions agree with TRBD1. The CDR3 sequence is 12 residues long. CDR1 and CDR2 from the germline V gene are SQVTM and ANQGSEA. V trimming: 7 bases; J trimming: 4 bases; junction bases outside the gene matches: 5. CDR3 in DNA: TGCAGCGGCGGGACAGGAGTCACTGAAGCTTTCTTT. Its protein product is CSGGTGVTEAFF.

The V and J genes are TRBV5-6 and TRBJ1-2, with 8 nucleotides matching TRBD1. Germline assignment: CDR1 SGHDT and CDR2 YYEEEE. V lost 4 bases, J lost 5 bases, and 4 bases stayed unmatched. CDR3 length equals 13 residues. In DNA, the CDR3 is TGTGCCAGCAGCACGGGACAGGCTTATGGCTACACCTTC. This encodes CASSTGQAYGYTF.